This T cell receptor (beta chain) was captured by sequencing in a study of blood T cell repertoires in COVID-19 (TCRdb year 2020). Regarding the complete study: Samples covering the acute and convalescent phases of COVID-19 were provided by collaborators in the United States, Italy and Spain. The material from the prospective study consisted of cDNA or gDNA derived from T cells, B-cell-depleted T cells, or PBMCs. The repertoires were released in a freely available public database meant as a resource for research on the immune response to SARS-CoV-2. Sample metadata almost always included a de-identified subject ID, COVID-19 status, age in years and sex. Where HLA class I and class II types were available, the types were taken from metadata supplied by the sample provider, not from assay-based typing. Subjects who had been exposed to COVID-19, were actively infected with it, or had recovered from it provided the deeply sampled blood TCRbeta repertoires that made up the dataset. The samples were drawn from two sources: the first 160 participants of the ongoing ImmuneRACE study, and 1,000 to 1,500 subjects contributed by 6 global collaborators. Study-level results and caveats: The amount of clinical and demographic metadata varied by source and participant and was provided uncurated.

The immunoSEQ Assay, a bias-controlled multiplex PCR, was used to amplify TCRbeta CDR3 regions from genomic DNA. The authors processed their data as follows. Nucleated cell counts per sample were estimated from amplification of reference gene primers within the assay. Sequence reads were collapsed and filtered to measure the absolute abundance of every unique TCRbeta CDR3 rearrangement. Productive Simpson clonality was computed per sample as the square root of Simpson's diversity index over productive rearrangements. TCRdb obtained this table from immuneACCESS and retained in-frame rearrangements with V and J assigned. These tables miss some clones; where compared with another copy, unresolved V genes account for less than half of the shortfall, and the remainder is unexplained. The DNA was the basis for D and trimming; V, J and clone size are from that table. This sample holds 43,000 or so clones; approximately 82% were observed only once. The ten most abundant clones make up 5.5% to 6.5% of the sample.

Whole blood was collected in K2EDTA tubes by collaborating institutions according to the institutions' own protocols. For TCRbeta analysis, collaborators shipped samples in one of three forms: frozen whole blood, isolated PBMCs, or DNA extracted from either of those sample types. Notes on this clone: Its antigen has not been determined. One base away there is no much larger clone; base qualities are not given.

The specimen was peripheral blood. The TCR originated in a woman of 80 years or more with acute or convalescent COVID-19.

The CDR3 reads CATLGTENTQYF. The nucleotide sequence reads TGTGCCACCCTTGGGACAGAGAATACGCAGTATTTT. Recombination joined TRBV10-3 with TRBJ2-3; the central 7 bases match TRBD1. Reading the germline V gene gives CDR1 ENHRY and CDR2 SYGVKD. V is pruned by 10 bases and J by 7 bases, leaving 8 bases of the junction without a gene match. The CDR3 starts with the cysteine, ends with the phenylalanine, and has 12 residues. Left in the record is the CDR3 DNA by itself, 36 bases read in frame from the first base.